A single sample gave rise to the 25 T cell receptor beta chains below, sequenced in a study of T-cell reconstitution after alpha-beta-depleted transplantation in children. The TCRbeta library incorporated unique molecular identifiers. Via MiXCR, TCRdb re-called the PCR reads, giving one row per CDR3 protein. The sample contains roughly 280,000 distinct CDR3 sequences, 9.5% to 13% of which appear only once. Sequenced material: peripheral blood, taken 180 days after TCRalphabeta/CD19-depleted stem cell transplant. These receptor sequences come from a male patient aged 2 to 10 who had a stem cell transplant for chronic granulomatous disease, so the T cells may come from the graft donor.

This clonotype has ten or more counts. The chain is built from TRBV20-1 and TRBJ2-5; a weak D match, TRBD2 (5 bases). V lost 6 bases to trimming and J lost 5 bases, with 10 bases between them. There are 11 residues in the CDR3. CDR1 is DFQATT and CDR2 is SNEGSKA in the germline V gene (reference sequence). CDR3: CSAPRGETQYF. CDR3 bases: TGCAGTGCACCAAGAGGGGAGACCCAGTACTTC.

In its sample, this clonotype was seen many times. This rearrangement joins TRBV6-5 to TRBJ2-2; D call uncertain. CDR1 is MNHEY, CDR2 SVGAGI, per germline. The CDR3 extends over 13 amino acids. V lost 2 bases and J lost 9, with 10 bases in between. The CDR3 here is CASSYSGGWELFF. The CDR3 DNA reads as TGTGCCAGCAGTTACAGTGGTGGTTGGGAGCTGTTTTTT.

The sample holds many counts of this clonotype. The gene calls are TRBV29-1 and TRBJ2-7, with a possible D match to TRBD1 (6 bases). The CDR3 loop spans 14 amino acids. Trimming took 0 bases from V and 2 from J, leaving 11 bases between them. CDR1 is SQVTM and CDR2 is ANQGSEA in the germline V gene. CDR3 region: CSVEDHNRAYEQYF. CDR3 DNA sequence: TGCAGCGTTGAAGATCATAACAGGGCCTACGAGCAGTACTTC.

At least ten counts were recorded for this clonotype. At one end, the junction sequence differs from germline, possibly due to a read error. The chain combines TRBV5-1 with TRBJ2-2; 8 bases map to TRBD1. Germline CDR1 reads SGHRS; CDR2 reads YFSETQ. CDR3 length: 11 residues. In DNA, the CDR3 is TGCGCCAGCAGCCTGACAGGGGAGGTGTTTTTT. It translates to CASSLTGEVFF.

This clonotype appeared many times. The CDR3 coding sequence is TGTGCCAGTCACAGGGGGCCTGGCTACACCTTC. This translates into CASHRGPGYTF. The rearrangement uses TRBV28 and TRBJ1-2; 9 bases match TRBD1. The CDR3 extends over 11 amino acids. The ends lost 9 bases at V and 7 bases at J; junction bases unmatched: 3. The germline CDR1 and CDR2 sequences are MDHEN and SYDVKM.

This clonotype occurred a few times. This sequence joins TRBV18 and TRBJ2-5; tentative D call: TRBD1 (5 bases). Between the trimmed V and J ends, which lost 0 bases and 5 bases, there was a span of 22 bases. This CDR3 has 18 residues. The germline gives CDR1 KGHSH, CDR2 LQKENI. The CDR3, as DNA: TGTGCCAGCTCACCACCGGTGTTATCCAGGGAAAGGCGGGAGACCCAGTACTTC. It specifies CASSPPVLSRERRETQYF.

At least ten counts were recorded for this clonotype. The rearrangement uses TRBV29-1 and TRBJ2-5; D remains ambiguous. The germline CDR1 and CDR2 sequences are SQVTM and ANQGSEA. V was trimmed by 3 bases and J by 4 bases, leaving 12 bases between them. CDR3 length equals 13 residues. CDR3 protein: CSVDLPLRETQYF. DNA for the CDR3: TGCAGCGTTGACTTGCCGTTACGAGAGACCCAGTACTTC.

This clonotype was observed at least ten times. V usage is TRBV7-9 and J usage is TRBJ1-1, with D maybe TRBD1 (6 bases). CDR3 length: 14 residues. Germline loops: CDR1 SEHNR, CDR2 FQNEAQ (reference sequence). Trimming shortened V by 4 bases and J by 0 bases, and 9 bases separated the two germline ends. The CDR3 protein is CASSSQGMNTEAFF. DNA for the CDR3: TGTGCCAGCAGCTCACAGGGTATGAACACTGAAGCTTTCTTT.

This clonotype was seen at least ten times. The V gene is TRBV20-1, the J gene TRBJ2-1, with TRBD2 matching over 7 bases. The CDR3 is made up of 14 amino acids. V was clipped by 7 bases and J by 13 bases; unmatched bases: 19. In germline, CDR1 is DFQATT, CDR2 SNEGSKA (reference sequence). CDR3 sequence reads: CSVKGAGRARIQFF. DNA for the CDR3: TGCAGTGTTAAAGGGGCAGGGAGGGCGAGGATACAGTTCTTC.

This clonotype was found many times. This chain links TRBV28 with TRBJ2-7; D gene unclear. This CDR3 contains 12 residues. Germline values: CDR1 MDHEN, CDR2 SYDVKM. V lost 3 bases, J lost 2 bases, and 5 bases lay in between. CDR3 region: CASSFWAYEQYF. The CDR3 DNA is TGTGCCAGCAGTTTCTGGGCCTACGAGCAGTACTTC. Full variable domain (outside the CDR3, taken from reference TRBV28 and TRBJ2-7): DVKVTQSSRYLVKRTGEKVFLECVQDMDHENMFWYRQDPGLGLRLIYFSYDVKMKEKGDIPEGYSVSREKKERFSLILESASTNQTSMYLCASSFWAYEQYFGPGTRLTVT.

This chain links TRBV19 with TRBJ1-1, with 10 bases lining up with TRBD1. Germline V gene sequence: CDR1 LNHDA, CDR2 SQIVND (reference sequence). This CDR3 spans 17 amino acids. V gave up 6 bases and J gave up 0 bases; unmatched junction bases: 10. CDR3 in amino acids: CASRSLRDRGMNTEAFF. In nucleotides, the CDR3 is TGTGCCAGTAGATCCCTCCGGGACAGGGGCATGAACACTGAAGCTTTCTTT.

The sample holds a few counts of this clonotype. The chain is built from TRBV7-9 and TRBJ2-7, with a possible D match to TRBD1 (6 bases). Per germline, CDR1 SEHNR and CDR2 FQNEAQ (reference sequence). This CDR3 spans 14 amino acids. Trimming pared 1 base from V and 6 bases from J, leaving 13 bases between. This CDR3 reads CASSLEGRGSEQYF. CDR3 DNA: TGTGCCAGCAGCTTAGAGGGCAGGGGCTCCGAGCAGTACTTC.

This clonotype was seen repeatedly, ten times or more. The chain employs TRBV5-6 and TRBJ2-1; perhaps TRBD1 as D (5 bases). The germline V and J ends were trimmed by 2 bases and 2 bases, with 11 bases remaining between them. This CDR3 comprises 15 residues. Looked up from germline, CDR1 is SGHDT and CDR2 is YYEEEE. The CDR3: CASSLVRGPYNEQFF. The CDR3 nucleotides are TGTGCCAGCAGCTTAGTTAGGGGTCCCTACAATGAGCAGTTCTTC.

In this sample, this clonotype turned up many times. V is TRBV9 and J is TRBJ2-7; weak D call: TRBD2 (5 bases). The CDR3 length is 14 residues. Germline CDR1 SGDLS, CDR2 YYNGEE. Trimming left V 1 base short and J 6 bases short, with 14 bases between. The CDR3 reads CASSVWVGDSEQYF. The DNA of the CDR3 is TGTGCCAGCAGCGTATGGGTGGGAGACTCCGAGCAGTACTTC.

This clonotype was counted ten times or more. The chain joins TRBV5-5 to TRBJ1-1; D may be TRBD1 (5 bases). Trimming left V 0 bases short and J 7 bases short, with 13 bases between. CDR3 length equals 14 residues. Germline loops: CDR1 SGHKS, CDR2 YYEKEE (reference sequence). CDR3: CASSLAGTFSEAFF. DNA of the CDR3: TGTGCCAGCAGCTTGGCCGGGACCTTCAGTGAAGCTTTCTTT.

This clonotype has at least ten counts. The chain has TRBV20-1 and TRBJ2-3; 7 positions match TRBD1. The V gene's germline CDR1 is DFQATT and CDR2 SNEGSKA (reference sequence). The CDR3 covers 14 residues. With 0 bases clipped from V and 3 bases from J, the junction kept 3 bases outside the gene matches. CDR3 in amino acids: CSARDAQGTDTQYF. DNA of the CDR3: TGCAGTGCTAGAGATGCACAGGGGACAGATACGCAGTATTTT.

This clonotype was counted many times. The genes are TRBV4-1 and TRBJ1-2, with 8 bases identical to TRBD1. The J segment lost 3 bases and the V segment lost 3 bases, leaving 6 bases of the junction unmatched. The CDR3 is 15 residues long. CDR1 and CDR2 (germline): MGHRA, YSYEKL. The CDR3: CASSQLTGVDYGYTF. In nucleotides, the CDR3 is TGCGCCAGCAGCCAGCTGACAGGGGTTGACTATGGCTACACCTTC.

This clonotype came up many times. V gene TRBV21-1 combines with J gene TRBJ1-5; no check of the table's D call, TRBD1, against the DNA was made. TRBV21-1 is assigned pseudogene status. The CDR3 is 16 residues long. CDR3 in amino acids: CASSKKEQGARQPQHF. CDR3 coding DNA: TGTGCCAGCAGCAAAAAGGAACAGGGGGCCAGGCAGCCCCAGCATTTT.

The table lists this clonotype with many counts. The chain couples TRBV28 to TRBJ1-2; D is perhaps TRBD1 (6 bases). The CDR3 is 14 amino acids. Trimming took 8 bases from V and 2 from J, leaving 15 bases between them. CDR1 MDHEN and CDR2 SYDVKM come from the germline V gene. The CDR3 loop reads CASHRGGANYGYTF. In DNA, the CDR3 is TGTGCCAGCCACCGGGGGGGGGCGAACTATGGCTACACCTTC.

This clonotype has ten or more counts. The DNA of the CDR3 is TGTGCCAGCTCACCCACGCAGAAAGGAAACACCATATATTTT. It specifies CASSPTQKGNTIYF. The chain has TRBV18 and TRBJ1-3; D gene uncertain. Germline V gives CDR1 KGHSH, CDR2 LQKENI. V shed 3 bases and J shed 4 bases, with 10 bases lying between them. This CDR3 region has 14 residues.

Details on this clonotype: This clone may be a read error of a much larger clone one base away. This chain joins TRBV11-2 and TRBJ2-1; 8 bases fit TRBD2. With 2 bases clipped from V and 3 bases from J, the junction kept 12 bases outside the gene matches. In germline, CDR1 is SGHAT, CDR2 FQNNGV. This CDR3 has 18 residues. CDR3 coding DNA: TGTGCCAGCAGCTTAAGGTTTCTCAGCGGGAGAGTCTACAATGAGCAGTTCTTC. This gives the protein CASSLRFLSGRVYNEQFF.

This clonotype was counted many times. The chain recombines TRBV29-1 with TRBJ2-1, with 7 bases aligning to TRBD2. The CDR3 is 10 amino acids. CDR1 SQVTM and CDR2 ANQGSEA come from the germline V gene. The CDR3 here is CAGEYNEQFF. The CDR3 region has the DNA TGCGCGGGAGAGTACAATGAGCAGTTCTTC.

Concerning this clonotype itself: A much bigger clone sits one base away, suggesting this may be a read error. The chain links TRBV12-3 or TRBV12-4 to TRBJ1-2, with 7 bases identical to TRBD1. Germline trimming cut 7 bases from V and 5 bases from J; bases unmatched to any gene: 7. The CDR3 totals 13 residues. This CDR3 reads CASTSTGWYGYTF. Here the CDR3 DNA reads TGTGCCAGCACATCGACAGGGTGGTATGGCTACACCTTC.

This clonotype was counted at least ten times. The V call is TRBV7-9, the J call TRBJ2-5, with D perhaps TRBD2 (7 bases). Germline V gene lookup returns CDR1 SEHNR and CDR2 FQNEAQ (reference sequence). The CDR3 is made up of 14 amino acids. V lost 5 bases, J lost 5 bases, and 15 bases lay in between. DNA for the CDR3: TGTGCCAGCAGCCCAACGGGGGGCCGGGAGACCCAGTACTTC. Protein product: CASSPTGGRETQYF.

This clonotype was seen ten or more times. This chain links TRBV7-2 with TRBJ1-3, with TRBD1 matching 8 bases. Looked up from germline, CDR1 is SGHTA and CDR2 is FQGNSA. V gave up 5 bases and J gave up 0 bases; unmatched junction bases: 3. The CDR3 is 15 residues long. In DNA form, the CDR3 reads TGTGCCAGCAGCAGGACAGGGAGCTCTGGAAACACCATATATTTT. It encodes CASSRTGSSGNTIYF.